Reported below is one T cell receptor (delta chain). What antigen it recognizes has not been identified. TCRdb lists the protein of a much larger clone for this DNA, which differs at residue 12, so this is likely a read error; the protein given here is translated from the DNA itself. Reading the germline V gene gives CDR1 GEAIGNYY and CDR2 EKD. Measured from the cysteine to the phenylalanine, the CDR3 is 19 residues long. Left in the record is the CDR3 DNA by itself, 57 bases read in frame from the first base. This sample was included in a study of gamma-delta T cells after stem cell transplantation (dated by TCRdb to about 2016). The library came from RT-PCR. TCRdb records Illumina MiSeq as the sequencer. Clones were re-identified by TCRdb from the public reads with CATT, and rows with the same DNA were merged. For this sample the table gives roughly 3,200 delta-chain clones, of which 5% were detected only once. The ten largest make up roughly 37% of the sample.

Recombination linked TRDV2 to TRDJ3; the best D guess is TRDD3, with 6 bases matching. This TCR was sampled from a human donor. It is not recorded whose cells these are; they may come from a transplant donor. The sample comprised gamma-delta T cells. The DNA reads as follows: TGTGCCTGTGACCCCCCTGGGGATTTAAGCTCCTGTGACACCCGACAGATGTTTTTC. This translates into CACDPPGDLSSCDTRQMFF.